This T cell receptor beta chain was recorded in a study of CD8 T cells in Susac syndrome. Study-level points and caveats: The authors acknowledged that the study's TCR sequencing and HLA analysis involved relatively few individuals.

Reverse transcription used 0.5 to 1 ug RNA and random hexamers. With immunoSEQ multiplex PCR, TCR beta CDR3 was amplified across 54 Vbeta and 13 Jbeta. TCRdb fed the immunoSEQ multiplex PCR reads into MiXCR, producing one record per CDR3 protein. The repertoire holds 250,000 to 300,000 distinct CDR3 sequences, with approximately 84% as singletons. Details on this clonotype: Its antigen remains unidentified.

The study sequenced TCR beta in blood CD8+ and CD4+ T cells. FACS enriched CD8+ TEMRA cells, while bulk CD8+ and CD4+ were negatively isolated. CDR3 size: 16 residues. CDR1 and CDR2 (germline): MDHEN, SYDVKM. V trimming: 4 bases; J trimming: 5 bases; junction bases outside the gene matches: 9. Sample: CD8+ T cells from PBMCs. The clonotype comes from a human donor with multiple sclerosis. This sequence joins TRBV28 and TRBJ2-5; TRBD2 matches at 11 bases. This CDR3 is CASSSPLAGVGETQYF. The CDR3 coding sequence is TGTGCCAGCAGTTCCCCACTAGCGGGAGTAGGCGAGACCCAGTACTTC. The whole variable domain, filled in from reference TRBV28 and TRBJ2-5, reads DVKVTQSSRYLVKRTGEKVFLECVQDMDHENMFWYRQDPGLGLRLIYFSYDVKMKEKGDIPEGYSVSREKKERFSLILESASTNQTSMYLCASSSPLAGVGETQYFGPGTRLLVL.